Listed below are T cell receptor beta chains from one sample, sequenced in a study of OX40 agonist ivuxolimab in advanced cancers. Profiling relied on immunoSEQ multiplex PCR, and the TCRdb table lists in-frame clones only, not all of them. The sample lists about 68,000 clones, 83% occurring once. This sample comprised CD4+ or CD8+ T cells sorted from blood, obtained in a trial of the OX40 agonist ivuxolimab. These receptor sequences come from an adult with an advanced solid tumor such as melanoma, head and neck, liver or kidney cancer. Both conserved end residues are part of each CDR3. D genes are given only for firm matches. Where a row states a size, it is once, few, many or the class of an expanded clone; other rows omit it.

>NA|TRBJ2-5|TRBV2|NA
CASSGRLSQETQYF
TGTGCCAGCAGTGGACGTTTAAGTCAAGAGACCCAGTACTTC
>NA|TRBJ2-7|TRBV6-6|NA
CASFGTYSYEQYF
TGTGCCAGCTTCGGGACTTATTCCTACGAGCAGTACTTC
>TRBD2|TRBJ2-3|TRBV10-1|NA
CASSEPRSGGVTDTQYF
TGCGCCAGCAGTGAGCCCCGGAGCGGGGGGGTGACAGATACGCAGTATTTT
>NA|TRBJ2-1|TRBV7-2|NA
CASSRTFGGGGHNEQFF
TGTGCCAGCAGCCGGACCTTTGGAGGGGGTGGTCACAATGAGCAGTTCTTC
>TRBD1|TRBJ2-7|TRBV7-2|NA
CASSLAPGQVYEQYF
TGTGCCAGCAGCTTAGCTCCCGGACAGGTCTACGAGCAGTACTTC
>TRBD1|TRBJ1-2|TRBV2|NA
CASRGPGGKHGYTF
TGTGCCAGCAGAGGACCAGGGGGCAAACATGGCTACACCTTC
>TRBD1|TRBJ2-5|TRBV6-1|NA
CASSSLQGAQETQYF
TGTGCCAGCAGTAGTTTACAGGGGGCCCAAGAGACCCAGTACTTC
>NA|TRBJ1-2|TRBV7-8|NA
CASSLALKTEVGYTF
TGTGCCAGCAGCTTAGCGCTTAAGACAGAGGTTGGCTACACCTTC
>NA|TRBJ1-4|TRBV5-4|NA
CASRSDPTNEKLFF
TGTGCCAGCAGGTCCGACCCAACTAATGAAAAACTGTTTTTT
>NA|TRBJ2-3|TRBV11-3|NA
CASSFSQGPLDTDTQYF
TGTGCCAGCAGCTTCTCACAGGGCCCCTTGGACACAGATACGCAGTATTTT
>TRBD2|TRBJ2-7|TRBV5-1|NA
CASSFRGEGYEQYF
TGCGCCAGCAGCTTTCGGGGGGAGGGTTACGAGCAGTACTTC
>NA|TRBJ2-5|TRBV6-6|NA
CASSQTETQYF
TGTGCCAGCTCACAAACAGAGACCCAGTACTTC
>NA|TRBJ2-3|TRBV7-9|NA
CASSREGDTQYF
TGTGCCAGCAGCCGCGAGGGGGATACGCAGTATTTT
>NA|TRBJ2-5|TRBV18|NA
CASSPPRQGWGETQYF
TGTGCCAGCTCACCACCTCGGCAGGGCTGGGGGGAGACCCAGTACTTC
>NA|TRBJ1-2|TRBV19|NA
CASSMPGVGRQAWNYGYTF
TGTGCCAGTAGTATGCCGGGGGTGGGGCGGCAGGCCTGGAACTATGGCTACACCTTC
>TRBD1|TRBJ2-7|TRBV6-1|NA
CASSSGQGREQYF
TGTGCCAGCAGTTCGGGACAGGGGCGGGAGCAGTACTTC
>TRBD2|TRBJ2-7|TRBV6-5|few
CASSRVAGGTYEQYF
TGTGCCAGCAGCCGGGTAGCGGGGGGGACCTACGAGCAGTACTTC
>NA|TRBJ2-4|TRBV18|NA
CASSPTGGLVKNIQYF
TGTGCCAGCTCACCGACCGGGGGCCTTGTCAAAAACATTCAGTACTTC
>TRBD1|TRBJ1-5|TRBV10-3|once
CAISGGTDNQPQHF
TGTGCCATCAGTGGCGGGACAGATAATCAGCCCCAGCATTTT
>TRBD2|TRBJ2-3|TRBV9|NA
CASSVQAGGPADTQYF
TGTGCCAGCAGCGTTCAAGCGGGGGGCCCTGCAGATACGCAGTATTTT
>TRBD1|TRBJ1-1|TRBV5-4|NA
CASRRGQDTMNTEAFF
TGTGCCAGCAGACGGGGACAGGATACAATGAACACTGAAGCTTTCTTT
>NA|TRBJ2-7|TRBV28|NA
CASTRGDSLASYEQYF
TGTGCCAGCACCAGGGGCGACAGCCTGGCGTCCTACGAGCAGTACTTC
>NA|TRBJ2-7|TRBV18|NA
CASSPTAYEQYF
TGTGCCAGCTCACCAACCGCCTACGAGCAGTACTTC
>NA|TRBJ2-5|TRBV11-2|NA
CASKFWRGEQETQYF
TGTGCCAGTAAATTTTGGCGGGGAGAGCAAGAGACCCAGTACTTC
>TRBD1|TRBJ1-3|TRBV6-5|NA
CASSYSTGFSGNTIYF
TGTGCCAGCAGTTACTCGACAGGGTTCTCTGGAAACACCATATATTTT
>NA|TRBJ1-1|TRBV5-5|NA
CASSQVGGGSAEAFF
TGTGCCAGCAGCCAAGTCGGCGGGGGCTCAGCTGAAGCTTTCTTT
>TRBD1|TRBJ1-6|TRBV19|NA
CASWAGTGGSPLHF
TGTGCCAGTTGGGCCGGGACAGGTGGATCACCCCTCCACTTT
>NA|TRBJ1-5|TRBV30|NA
CAWSVAGVQPQHF
TGTGCCTGGAGTGTGGCAGGGGTTCAGCCCCAGCATTTT
>NA|TRBJ1-1|TRBV4-2|NA
CASRQQAEGAAFF
TGTGCCAGCAGGCAACAGGCAGAGGGTGCAGCTTTCTTT
>NA|TRBJ2-1|TRBV21-1|few
CASSRQADNEQFF
TGTGCCAGCAGCCGCCAGGCTGACAATGAGCAGTTCTTC
>TRBD2|TRBJ2-3|TRBV5-4|NA
CASSLSGGGASDTQYF
TGTGCCAGCAGCTTGTCGGGCGGGGGGGCCTCAGATACGCAGTATTTT
>NA|TRBJ2-7|TRBV11-2|NA
CASSLGRGTYYEQYF
TGTGCCAGCAGCTTGGGACGAGGAACCTACTACGAGCAGTACTTC
>TRBD1|TRBJ1-1|TRBV4-1|NA
CASSQGQGASNTEAFF
TGCGCCAGCAGCCAAGGACAGGGGGCGTCGAACACTGAAGCTTTCTTT
>NA|TRBJ2-6|TRBV30|few
CAWSGRGYSGANVLTF
TGTGCCTGGAGTGGCAGGGGTTACTCTGGGGCCAACGTCCTGACTTTC
>NA|TRBJ2-7|TRBV14|NA
CASSQGASWEQYF
TGTGCCAGCAGCCAAGGAGCGTCTTGGGAGCAGTACTTC
>TRBD1|TRBJ2-5|TRBV4-2|NA
CASSQEGQGQGETQYF
TGTGCCAGCAGCCAAGAGGGACAGGGGCAGGGGGAGACCCAGTACTTC
>NA|TRBJ2-2|TRBV11-2|NA
CASSLSLVTGELFF
TGTGCCAGCAGCTTAAGTTTGGTCACCGGGGAGCTGTTTTTT
>TRBD1|TRBJ2-5|TRBV6-5|NA
CASRTGRNQETQYF
TGTGCCAGCCGGACAGGGAGGAACCAAGAGACCCAGTACTTC
>NA|TRBJ2-3|TRBV28|NA
CASSFDTPSTDTQYF
TGTGCCAGCAGTTTCGACACTCCTAGCACAGATACGCAGTATTTT
>NA|TRBJ2-5|TRBV29-1|NA
CSVDSPPRETQYF
TGCAGCGTTGATTCCCCGCCCCGAGAGACCCAGTACTTC
>NA|TRBJ1-1|TRBV5-1|few
CASSLAGGLNTEAFF
TGCGCCAGCAGCTTGGCGGGGGGCTTGAACACTGAAGCTTTCTTT
>NA|TRBJ2-2|TRBV5-6|NA
CASSPFSKGELFF
TGTGCCAGCAGCCCTTTCTCAAAGGGGGAGCTGTTTTTT
>NA|TRBJ2-7|TRBV29-1|NA
CSVEVPDLQSEQYF
TGCAGCGTTGAAGTCCCCGACCTCCAGAGCGAGCAGTACTTC
>TRBD1|TRBJ2-7|TRBV5-6|NA
CASSFDRGRGIGEQYF
TGTGCCAGCAGCTTTGACAGGGGCAGGGGAATAGGGGAGCAGTACTTC
>NA|TRBJ2-3|TRBV5-6|NA
CASSLNGGTDTQYF
TGTGCCAGCAGCTTGAACGGGGGAACAGATACGCAGTATTTT